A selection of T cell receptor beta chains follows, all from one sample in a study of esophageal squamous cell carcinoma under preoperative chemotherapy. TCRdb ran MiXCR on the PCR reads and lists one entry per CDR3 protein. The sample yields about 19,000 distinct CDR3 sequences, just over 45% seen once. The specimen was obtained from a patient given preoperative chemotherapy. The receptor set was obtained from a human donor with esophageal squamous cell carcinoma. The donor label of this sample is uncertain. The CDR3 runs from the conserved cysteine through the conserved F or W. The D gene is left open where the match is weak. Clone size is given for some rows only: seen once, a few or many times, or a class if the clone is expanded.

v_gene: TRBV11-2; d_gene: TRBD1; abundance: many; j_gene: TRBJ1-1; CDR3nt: TGTGCCAGCAGCTTAACTAGACAGGGGAACACTGAAGCTTTCTTT; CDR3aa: CASSLTRQGNTEAFF
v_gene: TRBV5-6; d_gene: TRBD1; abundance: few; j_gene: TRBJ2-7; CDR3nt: TGTGCCAGCAGCTTTGGGGGCAGGGGGCGCGGATCCTACGAGCAGTACTTC; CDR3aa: CASSFGGRGRGSYEQYF
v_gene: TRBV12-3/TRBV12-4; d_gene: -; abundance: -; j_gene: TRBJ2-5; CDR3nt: TGTGCCAGCAGTTTAATGGGGGAGGTTGGGTATGAGCAGTACTTC; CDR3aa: CASSLMGEVGYEQYF
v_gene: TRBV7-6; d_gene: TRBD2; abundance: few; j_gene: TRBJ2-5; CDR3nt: TGTGCGGGGAGCGGGGGCCGTGACCAAGAGACCCAGTACTTC; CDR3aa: CAGSGGRDQETQYF
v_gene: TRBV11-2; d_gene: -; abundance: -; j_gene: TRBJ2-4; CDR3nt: TGTGCCAGCAGCGTGGCGGGGCGGACCAGCAAAGACATGCAGTACTTT; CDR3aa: CASSVAGRTSKDMQYF
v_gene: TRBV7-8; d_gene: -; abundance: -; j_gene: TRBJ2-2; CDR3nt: TGTCCCGGCGGGCAGTGGGTGGGCACCGAGGAGCTGTTTTTT; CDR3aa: CPGGQWVGTEELFF
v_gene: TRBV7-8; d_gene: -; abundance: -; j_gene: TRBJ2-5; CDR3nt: TGTGCGGGCAGCGGGCGCAGTAGCGGAGATACCCAGTATTTC; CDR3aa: CAGSGRSSGDTQYF
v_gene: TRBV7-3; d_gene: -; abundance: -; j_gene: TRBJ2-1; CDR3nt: TGTGCCAGCAGCCAAAGGTTCGGGGGCAATGAGCAGTTCTTC; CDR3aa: CASSQRFGGNEQFF
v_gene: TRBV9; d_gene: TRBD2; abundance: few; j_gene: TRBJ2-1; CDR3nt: TGTGCCAGCAGCCCCCTAGCGGAATCCTACAATGAGCAGTTCTTC; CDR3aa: CASSPLAESYNEQFF
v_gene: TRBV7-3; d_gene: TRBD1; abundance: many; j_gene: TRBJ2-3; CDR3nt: TGTGCCAGCAGCCTGGGACAGAACACAGATACGCAGTATTTT; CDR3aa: CASSLGQNTDTQYF
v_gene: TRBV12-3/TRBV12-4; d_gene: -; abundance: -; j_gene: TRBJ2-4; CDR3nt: TGTGCCCGCAGTTCGGGGCAGGGCGTCGAAGACACTCAGTACTTC; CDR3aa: CARSSGQGVEDTQYF
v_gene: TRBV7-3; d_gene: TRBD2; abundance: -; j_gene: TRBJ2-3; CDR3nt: TGTGCCAGCAGCCCCTACTCCCGGACTAGCGGGGGAGAGGGAGGTGGTCTGTATTTT; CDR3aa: CASSPYSRTSGGEGGGLYF
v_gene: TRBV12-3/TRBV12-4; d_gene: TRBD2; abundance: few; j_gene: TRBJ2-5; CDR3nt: TGTGCCAGCAGTTTAGGGCTAGCGGGAGATCGGCTTGGCATTGAGACCCAGTACTTC; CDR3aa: CASSLGLAGDRLGIETQYF
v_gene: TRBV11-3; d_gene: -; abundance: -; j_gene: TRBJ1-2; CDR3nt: TGTGCCAGCAGCTTAGTGGACTCGAACTATGGCTACACCTTC; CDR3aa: CASSLVDSNYGYTF
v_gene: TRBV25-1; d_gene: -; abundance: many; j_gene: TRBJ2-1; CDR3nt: TGTGCCAGCGGGACACCTAACCACGAGCAGTTCTTC; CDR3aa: CASGTPNHEQFF
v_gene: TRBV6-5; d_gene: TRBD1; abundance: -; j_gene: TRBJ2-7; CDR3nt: TGTGCCAGCAGGTACCCGGGGACAGGGACCTACGAGCAGTACTTC; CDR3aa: CASRYPGTGTYEQYF
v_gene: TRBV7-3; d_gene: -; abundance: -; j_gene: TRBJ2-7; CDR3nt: TGTGCCAGCAGCGCTGGTAGCCGGGAGATAGATACGCAGTACTTC; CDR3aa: CASSAGSREIDTQYF
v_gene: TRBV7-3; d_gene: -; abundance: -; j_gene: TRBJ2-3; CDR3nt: TGTGCGGGCAGCCGGGGCCTAGAGGGAGAGACCCAGTATTTT; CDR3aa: CAGSRGLEGETQYF
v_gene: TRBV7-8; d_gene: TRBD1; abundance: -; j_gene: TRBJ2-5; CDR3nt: TGTGCCAGCAGCTTACCGCCGGGGGGACAGGGCGGGGAGACCCAGTACTTC; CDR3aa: CASSLPPGGQGGETQYF
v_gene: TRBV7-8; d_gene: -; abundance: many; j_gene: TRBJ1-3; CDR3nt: TGTGCCAGCAGCCGAAACCGGGACATTGGAAACACCATATATTTT; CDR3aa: CASSRNRDIGNTIYF
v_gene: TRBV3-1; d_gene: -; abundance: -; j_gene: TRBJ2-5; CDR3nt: TGTGCCAGCAGCCGAATGGACGGTGGGGCCCAGTACTTC; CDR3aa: CASSRMDGGAQYF
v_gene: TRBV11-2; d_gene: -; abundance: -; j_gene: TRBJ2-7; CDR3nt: TGTGCCAGCAGCTTCGGGGCGCCCAACAGGTTAGGCGAGCAGTACTTC; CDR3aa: CASSFGAPNRLGEQYF
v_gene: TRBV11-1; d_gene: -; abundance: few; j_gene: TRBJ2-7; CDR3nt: TGTGCCAGCAGCCTAGCTGTGGGTACCTCCGAGCAGTACTTC; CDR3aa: CASSLAVGTSEQYF
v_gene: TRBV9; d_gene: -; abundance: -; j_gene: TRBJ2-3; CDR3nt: TGTGCCAGCAGCGTAGCAACGGCAGATACGCAGTATTTT; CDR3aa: CASSVATADTQYF
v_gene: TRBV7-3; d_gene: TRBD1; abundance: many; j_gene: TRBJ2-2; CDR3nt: TGTGCCAGCAGCCCCGACAGGGGGCCGGGCGGGGAGCTGTTTTTT; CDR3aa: CASSPDRGPGGELFF
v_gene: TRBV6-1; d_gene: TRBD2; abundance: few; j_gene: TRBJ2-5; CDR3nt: TGTGCCAGCCCTACAACTCCGACTAGCGGGAGATCAGAGACCCAGTACTTC; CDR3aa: CASPTTPTSGRSETQYF
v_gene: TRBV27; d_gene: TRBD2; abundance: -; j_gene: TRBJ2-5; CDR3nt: TGTGCCAGCAGTCCTAGCGGGAGCTACAATGAGCAGTACTTC; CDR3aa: CASSPSGSYNEQYF
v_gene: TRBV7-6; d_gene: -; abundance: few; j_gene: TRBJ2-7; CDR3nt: TGTGCCAGCAGCTTGGGCTCCGACGAGCAGTACTTC; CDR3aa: CASSLGSDEQYF
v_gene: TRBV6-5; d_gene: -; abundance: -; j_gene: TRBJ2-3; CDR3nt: TGTGCCAGCAGTTACCCCGGCACAGATACGCAGTATTTT; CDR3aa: CASSYPGTDTQYF
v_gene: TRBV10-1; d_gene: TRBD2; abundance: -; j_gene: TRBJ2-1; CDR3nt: TGCGCCAGCAGTGAGTCAAGCGGGAGCGAGCAGTTCTTC; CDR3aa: CASSESSGSEQFF
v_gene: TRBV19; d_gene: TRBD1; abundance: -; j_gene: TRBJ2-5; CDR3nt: TGTGCCAGTAGTATTGCCGACAGGGGAAGAGAGACCCAGTACTTC; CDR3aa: CASSIADRGRETQYF
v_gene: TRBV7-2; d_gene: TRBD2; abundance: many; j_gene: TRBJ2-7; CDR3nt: TGTGCCAGCAGCTTAACTAGCGGAGCCGACAATGAGCAGTACTTC; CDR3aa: CASSLTSGADNEQYF
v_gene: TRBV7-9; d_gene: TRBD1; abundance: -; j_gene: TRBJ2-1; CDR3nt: TGTGCCAGCAGCTTAGAGTTCCAGGGGGTTTTGTACAATGAGCAGTTCTTC; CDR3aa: CASSLEFQGVLYNEQFF
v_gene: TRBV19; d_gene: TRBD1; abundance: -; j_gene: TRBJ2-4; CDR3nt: TGTGCCAGTAGTATGGGGGTCGACAGGGGACCGTACTTC; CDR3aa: CASSMGVDRGPYF
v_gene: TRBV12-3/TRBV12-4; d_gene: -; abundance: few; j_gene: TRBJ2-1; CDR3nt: TGTGCCAGCAGTCCGTCTAGAGTGCATGAGCAGTTCTTC; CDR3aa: CASSPSRVHEQFF
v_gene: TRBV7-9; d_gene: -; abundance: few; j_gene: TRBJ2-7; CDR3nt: TGTGCCAGCAGCGTAGCCGGGATTTCCTACGAGCAGTACTTC; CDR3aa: CASSVAGISYEQYF
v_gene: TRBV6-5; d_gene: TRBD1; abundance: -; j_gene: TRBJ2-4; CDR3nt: TGTGCCAGCAGTTACACCGCCGCAGGGGGTAAAAACATTCAGTACTTC; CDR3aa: CASSYTAAGGKNIQYF
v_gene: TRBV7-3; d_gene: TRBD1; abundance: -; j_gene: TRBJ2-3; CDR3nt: TGTGCCCGCAGCCCCCAGGCTGTGAGCACAGGGGCGCTGTATTTT; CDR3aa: CARSPQAVSTGALYF
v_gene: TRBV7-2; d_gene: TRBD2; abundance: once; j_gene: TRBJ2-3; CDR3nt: TGTGCCAGCAGCCTCCGGACTAGCGGGAATGGAGATACGCAGTATTTT; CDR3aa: CASSLRTSGNGDTQYF
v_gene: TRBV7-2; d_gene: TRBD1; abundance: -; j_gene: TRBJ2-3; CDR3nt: TGTGCCAGCAGCGCACGACAGGGGTGGACCACAAACACTCAGTATTTT; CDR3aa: CASSARQGWTTNTQYF
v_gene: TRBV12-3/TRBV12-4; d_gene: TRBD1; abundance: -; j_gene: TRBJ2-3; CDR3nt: TGTGCCAGCAGGTCAGGGGGCGCAATCGATACGCAGTATTTT; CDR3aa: CASRSGGAIDTQYF
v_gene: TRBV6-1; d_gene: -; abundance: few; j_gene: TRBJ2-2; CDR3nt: TGTGCCAGCGTAGGCACCGGGGAGCTGTTTTTT; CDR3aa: CASVGTGELFF
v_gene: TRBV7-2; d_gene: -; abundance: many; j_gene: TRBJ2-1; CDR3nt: TGTGCCAGCAGCCCCCTCGCACCCGATGAGCAGTTCTTC; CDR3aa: CASSPLAPDEQFF
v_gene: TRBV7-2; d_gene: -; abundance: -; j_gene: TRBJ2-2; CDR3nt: TGTGCCAGCAGCTTAGAGGGCAACACAGAGGAGCTGTATTTT; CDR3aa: CASSLEGNTEELYF
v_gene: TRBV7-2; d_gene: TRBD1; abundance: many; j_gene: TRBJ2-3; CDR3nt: TGTGCCAGCAGCCTGGGACAGGGCAAGCGCACAGATACGCAGTATTTT; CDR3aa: CASSLGQGKRTDTQYF
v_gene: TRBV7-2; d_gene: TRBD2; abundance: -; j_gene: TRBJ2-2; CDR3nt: TGTGCCAGCAGCTTAAAACTTCAGCGGGACCCCTTCACCGGTACGCTGTTTTTT; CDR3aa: CASSLKLQRDPFTGTLFF
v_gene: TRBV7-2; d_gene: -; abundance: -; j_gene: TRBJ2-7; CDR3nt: TGTGCCAGCAGCCCCGGGCAGGTCTCCTACGAGCAGTACTTC; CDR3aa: CASSPGQVSYEQYF
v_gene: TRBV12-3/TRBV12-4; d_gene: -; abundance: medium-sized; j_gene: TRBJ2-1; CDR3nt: TGTGCCAGCAGTCAGTCCCGGGCCTACAATGAGCAGTTCTTC; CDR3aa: CASSQSRAYNEQFF
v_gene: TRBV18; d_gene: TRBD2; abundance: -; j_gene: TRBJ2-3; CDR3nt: TGTGCCAGCTCACCACCGACTAGCGGAACTAGCACAGATACGCAGTATTTT; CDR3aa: CASSPPTSGTSTDTQYF
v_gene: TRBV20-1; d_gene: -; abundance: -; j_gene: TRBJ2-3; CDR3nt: TGCAGTGCTAAGGGGTGGAGCACAGATACGCAGTATTTT; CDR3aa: CSAKGWSTDTQYF
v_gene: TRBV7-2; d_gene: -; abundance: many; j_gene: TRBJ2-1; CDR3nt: TGTGCCAGCAGCCCACAGCGCGGGGTGCACAATGAGCAGTTCTTC; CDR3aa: CASSPQRGVHNEQFF
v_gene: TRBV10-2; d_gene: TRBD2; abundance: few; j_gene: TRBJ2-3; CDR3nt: TGCGCCAGCAGGCTCGGGACTAGCGGGACGAATGAGCAGTTCTTT; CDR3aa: CASRLGTSGTNEQFF